This TCR beta chain was sequenced for a study of beta chain features in type 1 diabetes (dated by TCRdb to 2017 to 2018). Notes on the research overall: Mean age, gender distribution, total cell number and subset yield were not different between patients and healthy donors. A total of 85 million to 140 million sorted cells were examined across all samples, and a strong correlation was observed between cell number per subset and RNA yield. In the study, TCRB repertoires of sorted circulating CD4+ T cell subsets from recently diagnosed type 1 diabetes patients were compared with those of matched healthy donors. Naive and central memory subsets were obtained from all 28 donors, but regulatory and stem cell-like memory subsets were isolated from only 8 patients and about 8 healthy donors. Study-wide conclusions, independent of this receptor: Type 1 diabetes patients showed a moderate but significant shortening of TCRB CDR3 length in all four CD4+ subsets. Shorter templates might have been favored by PCR, but patient and control samples were amplified and corrected together, so both groups would have been affected equally by any skew. Patients with type 1 diabetes made fewer insertions and deleted more nucleotides at VDJ recombination sites, implying thymic rearrangement abnormalities. Because cDNA was sequenced instead of genomic DNA, highly expressing activated cells could be over-represented, though the groups showed no difference in activation or CD3 levels. The naive, central memory and regulatory TCRB repertoires appeared to resemble one another more closely among patients than among healthy donors. Only small numbers of individuals were included in the HLA sub-analyses, which left unresolved whether HLA type had any influence on TCRB rearrangement.

The entire isolated RNA was reverse transcribed using the High Capacity cDNA Reverse Transcription Kit, and thus expressed TCRB transcripts were sequenced. Naive, central memory and regulatory T cell samples underwent deep immunoSEQ sequencing, averaging roughly 3.3 million total reads per sample. Sorted cells were lysed in RLT buffer and RNA was extracted with DNase-treated RNeasy Micro or Mini kits, depending on cell number. Each cell subset was processed separately to prevent cross-contamination, with patient and healthy donor samples processed together. The immunoSEQ multiplex PCR was used to amplify TCRB sequences from cDNA, generating 87-bp fragments that spanned the CDR3 region. Sequencing of the amplicons was performed on the Illumina HiSeq platform. Processing in the source paper ran as follows. PCR bias was computationally corrected using synthetic template baselines, reads within Hamming distance 2 were collapsed, and singletons that could not be merged were discarded. Reads were aligned to IMGT to assign V, D and J genes, CDR3 length, and insertions or deletions at six rearrangement sites. Clonotype counts were normalized to sorted cell number within each subset before computing true diversity and Gini coefficients with the tcR R package. The overlap coefficient, calculated on TCRB nucleotide sequences, was used to quantify repertoire sharing. Out-of-frame TCRB sequences from naive cells were analyzed to stand in for the pre-selection repertoire. Sourced from immuneACCESS, this table was stored by TCRdb with only in-frame sequences that have V and J called. A share of the clones is absent; for the studies checked, an unresolved V gene accounts for under half, and the remainder has no known explanation. For V, J and clone size, that table is used; D and trimming come from the DNA. The sample table records 300,000 to 400,000 clones; around 12% of these occur just once. The ten top clones hold 0.017% of the sample.

Worth noting for this clone: This receptor's antigen is unknown. Base qualities are not recorded, but no much larger clone differs from it by a single base.

CDR1 SGHAT and CDR2 FQNNGV were looked up in the germline V gene. CDR3 length: 14 amino acids, cysteine to phenylalanine. Only CDR3 DNA is held: 42 bases, read in frame from base 1. Trimming takes 5 bases off V and 5 bases off J; junction bases not matched to a gene: 7. From each donor, a single peripheral blood sample of roughly 0.11 L on average was drawn into heparinised tubes. Naive, central memory, regulatory and stem cell-like memory CD4+ T cells were sorted on a BD FACSAria II using a panel including CD45RO, CCR7, CD25, CD127, CD95 and CD27. All sorted populations exceeded 95% purity. Right away, PBMCs were isolated by Lymphoprep density gradient centrifugation and were stained directly, with no culture step. So that batch effects would be minimized, each experiment stained and sorted samples in pairs, pairing one healthy donor with one patient.

The clonotype was recovered from a man aged 18 to 29 in good health. The material sequenced was naive CD4+ T cells from blood. Per the publication, the cell subset or site label means: true naive CD4+ T cells. The chain is assembled from TRBV11-2 and TRBJ2-5; 8 bases in the junction line up with TRBD2. The CDR3 protein is CASSPSGRGETQYF. The nucleotides are TGTGCCAGCAGCCCGAGCGGGAGAGGGGAGACCCAGTACTTC.